The clone carrying this TCR beta chain was recorded many times. Its target is unknown. The data stem from a study of T-cell reconstitution after alpha-beta-depleted transplantation in children. A TCRbeta library incorporating unique molecular identifiers was prepared. In TCRdb, the PCR reads were re-called with MiXCR into one record per CDR3 protein. The sample lists approximately 650,000 distinct CDR3 sequences, roughly 14% occurring once. V gave up 6 bases and J gave up 5 bases; unmatched junction bases: 5. CDR3 length: 15 residues. Study-wide findings and caveats: High day-60 TCRbeta diversity in some patients came from surviving recipient T cells and thymic progenitors. It was reported that alpha-beta T cells came from several hundred expanded graft clones (about two months after transplant). From newly produced T cells came most of the T-cell counts and diversity one year after transplant.

The receptor's source is a girl between 2 and 10 years old with congenital amegakaryocytic thrombocytopenia, due to receive a stem cell transplant. The sample in question was PBMCs, obtained before TCRalphabeta/CD19-depleted stem cell transplant. V gene TRBV12-3 or TRBV12-4 combines with J gene TRBJ2-3; the match to TRBD2 covers 13 bases. The CDR3 is CASSAGLAGRDTQYF. The CDR3 DNA reads as TGTGCCAGCAGCGCGGGACTAGCGGGGCGAGATACGCAGTATTTT.